The rows below give T cell receptor beta chains drawn from one sample of a study of blood T cell repertoires in COVID-19. The repertoire was sequenced with immunoSEQ multiplex PCR; TCRdb's copy has only in-frame clones and lacks some. The sample has around 130,000 clones, approximately 85% seen once. What was sequenced was peripheral blood. Source of these receptors: a human donor in a cohort sampled during active COVID-19. The CDR3 runs from the conserved cysteine through the conserved F or W. D genes are given only for firm matches. Some rows mark clone size as missing; the rest say once, few, many or name a class of expanded clone.

clone_size j_call d_call v_call cdr3_aa cdr3_nt
NA TRBJ2-6 TRBD1 TRBV5-1 CASSLPGQGWPGANVLTF TGCGCCAGCAGCTTACCGGGACAGGGATGGCCTGGGGCCAACGTCCTGACTTTC
NA TRBJ2-1 TRBD1 TRBV18 CASSIAQGAHEQFF TGTGCCAGCTCAATCGCACAGGGGGCCCATGAGCAGTTCTTC
NA TRBJ2-7 NA TRBV6-5 CASYPGSSYEQYF TGTGCCAGCTACCCAGGTTCTTCCTACGAGCAGTACTTC
NA TRBJ2-3 TRBD2 TRBV23-1 CASSQSEGTSGVSPTDTQYF TGCGCCAGCAGTCAATCGGAGGGCACTAGCGGGGTGTCCCCCACAGATACGCAGTATTTT
NA TRBJ2-7 TRBD1 TRBV5-1 CASSPGQQYEQYF TGCGCCAGCAGCCCGGGACAGCAATACGAGCAGTACTTC
NA TRBJ2-1 TRBD1 TRBV15 CATSTNVPGQGRRAYNEQFF TGTGCCACCAGCACCAACGTCCCGGGACAGGGTAGGAGGGCCTACAATGAGCAGTTCTTC
NA TRBJ2-2 TRBD1 TRBV4-2 CASSQEKGADTGELFF TGTGCCAGCAGCCAAGAGAAGGGGGCCGACACCGGGGAGCTGTTTTTT
NA TRBJ2-1 NA TRBV6-5 CASSHNGYNEQFF TGTGCCAGCAGCCATAACGGCTACAATGAGCAGTTCTTC
NA TRBJ1-3 NA TRBV6-2/TRBV6-3 CASSYSRISGNTIYF TGTGCCAGCAGTTACTCGCGGATCTCTGGAAACACCATATATTTT
NA TRBJ2-1 NA TRBV7-9 CASSFPGVLANEQFF TGTGCCAGCAGCTTTCCAGGGGTCTTGGCGAATGAGCAGTTCTTC
NA TRBJ2-1 TRBD1 TRBV19 CASSLMTGNYNEQFF TGTGCCAGTAGCCTCATGACAGGGAACTACAATGAGCAGTTCTTC
NA TRBJ2-3 NA TRBV18 CASSPLGGPTDTQYF TGTGCCAGCTCACCGTTGGGCGGGCCGACAGATACGCAGTATTTT
NA TRBJ2-3 NA TRBV3-1/TRBV3-2 CASSLDPTSTDTQYF TGTGCCAGCAGCCTAGACCCGACTAGCACAGATACGCAGTATTTT
NA TRBJ1-1 NA TRBV7-8 CASSRGGELDTEAFF TGTGCCAGCAGCCGGGGGGGGGAGCTGGACACTGAAGCTTTCTTT
NA TRBJ2-7 NA TRBV5-4 CASSEPITYEQYF TGTGCCAGCAGTGAGCCCATCACCTACGAGCAGTACTTC
NA TRBJ1-1 NA TRBV6-5 CASSRSGFTEAFF TGTGCCAGCAGCAGATCAGGGTTCACTGAAGCTTTCTTT
NA TRBJ1-2 NA TRBV7-9 CASSLAQGYTF TGTGCCAGCAGCTTAGCACAGGGCTACACCTTC
NA TRBJ2-5 TRBD1 TRBV5-6 CASSLFDRDSETQYF TGTGCCAGCAGCTTGTTCGACAGGGATAGCGAGACCCAGTACTTC
NA TRBJ2-2 TRBD2 TRBV4-1 CASSQELAGGPWATNTGELFF TGCGCCAGCAGCCAAGAGTTAGCGGGGGGGCCGTGGGCCACGAACACCGGGGAGCTGTTTTTT
once TRBJ2-5 TRBD1 TRBV5-1 CASSLETGVGETQYF TGCGCCAGCAGCTTGGAGACAGGGGTTGGAGAGACCCAGTACTTC
NA TRBJ1-2 NA TRBV4-1 CASSQGPWRREYHGYTF TGCGCCAGCAGCCAAGGACCTTGGCGCAGGGAATATCATGGCTACACCTTC
NA TRBJ2-7 TRBD2 TRBV7-9 CASSGTSGNFRSYEQYF TGTGCCAGCAGCGGGACTAGCGGGAACTTCCGCTCCTACGAGCAGTACTTC
NA TRBJ1-1 NA TRBV7-4 CASSLAPYGETEAFF TGTGCCAGCAGCTTAGCGCCGTACGGTGAGACTGAAGCTTTCTTT
NA TRBJ1-5 NA TRBV3-1/TRBV3-2 CASSLTDSNQPQHF TGTGCCAGCAGCCTTACAGATAGCAATCAGCCCCAGCATTTT
NA TRBJ1-5 TRBD1 TRBV19 CASSIRGRGSNQPQHF TGTGCCAGTAGTATTAGGGGGCGCGGAAGCAATCAGCCCCAGCATTTT
NA TRBJ2-7 NA TRBV27 CASSLRGSYEQYF TGTGCCAGCAGTTTAAGGGGATCCTACGAGCAGTACTTC
few TRBJ1-1 TRBD1 TRBV7-8 CASSLRFTGGAGNTEAFF TGTGCCAGCAGCTTACGATTTACAGGGGGCGCGGGGAACACTGAAGCTTTCTTT
NA TRBJ1-6 NA TRBV6-5 CASSYRETGYNSPLHF TGTGCCAGCAGTTACCGGGAGACCGGCTATAATTCACCCCTCCACTTT
once TRBJ1-1 NA TRBV5-1 CASSLDMNTEAFF TGCGCCAGCAGTTTAGACATGAACACTGAAGCTTTCTTT
NA TRBJ2-1 TRBD1 TRBV7-9 CASSQQSGTGVHNEQFF TGTGCCAGCAGCCAACAATCCGGGACAGGGGTTCACAATGAGCAGTTCTTC
NA TRBJ2-4 TRBD1 TRBV19 CASSMRFGETGGTAKNIQYF TGTGCCAGTAGTATGAGGTTCGGGGAGACAGGGGGCACGGCCAAAAACATTCAGTACTTC
NA TRBJ1-2 NA TRBV6-5 CASEGHRAGYTF TGTGCCAGCGAGGGACACCGAGCCGGCTACACCTTC
many TRBJ1-2 NA TRBV18 CASSPLVTDPYGYTF TGTGCCAGCTCACCACTCGTGACAGACCCCTATGGCTACACCTTC
NA TRBJ1-2 NA TRBV18 CASSVDNNYGYTF TGTGCCAGCTCGGTAGACAATAACTATGGCTACACCTTC
NA TRBJ2-5 TRBD2 TRBV29-1 CSGQTSGLETQYF TGCAGCGGGCAAACTAGCGGCCTAGAGACCCAGTACTTC